This T cell receptor (beta chain) was obtained from a study of blood T cells in healthy people across ages. Through a sample-barcoded 5' primer and a J-beta primer mix, a second PCR was run for about 6 to 11 cycles. TCRdb fed the 5' RACE reads into MiXCR, producing one record per CDR3 protein. The data show around 1,000,000 distinct CDR3 sequences, 25% seen once. The CDR3 totals 13 residues. Germline V gene lookup returns CDR1 SQVTM and CDR2 ANQGSEA. Trimming removed 2 bases at V and 5 bases at J, with 13 bases between. These records were also assigned to another study, of T cells of mothers and their children.

The source material was blood. The sequence was collected from a girl aged 2-10 years in good health. J is TRBJ2-7 and V is TRBV29-1, with TRBD2 as a possible D gene (7 bases). The CDR3 DNA reads as TGCAGCGTTGAAAGGGGGGGAGTGGACGAGCAGTACTTC. Its translation is CSVERGGVDEQYF.